This is a list of T cell receptor beta chains from one sample in a study of T cells in Graves' hyperthyroidism and ophthalmopathy. TCRdb itself ran the multiplex PCR reads through MiXCR, one entry per CDR3 protein. The sample has fewer than 850,000 distinct CDR3 sequences, about 18% seen once; the top ten hold roughly 15%. The specimen sequenced was blood. These receptors were taken from a man aged 45 to 65 with Graves' hyperthyroidism. The CDR3 runs from the conserved cysteine through the conserved F or W. Fields, in order: D gene, J gene, clone size, V gene, CDR3 DNA, CDR3 protein. A D gene is named only where the DNA matches it firmly. Expanded clones are given a class, and other clones once, few, many or no size at all.

NA,TRBJ1-4,NA,TRBV29-1,TGCAGCGTGACTGTGACAGACACTAATGAAGAACTGTTTTTT,CSVTVTDTNEELFF
NA,TRBJ2-1,many,TRBV6-1,TGTGCCAGCAGGGGACTCACCTTCTTTTCCTACAATGAGCAGTTCTTC,CASRGLTFFSYNEQFF
TRBD2,TRBJ2-4,few,TRBV3-1,TGTGCCAGCAGCCCGGGGCAGCGGGAGGGGGGCAAAAACATTCAGTACTTC,CASSPGQREGGKNIQYF
NA,TRBJ1-1,many,TRBV11-1,TGTGCCAGCAGCGGCAGTAGGTTGGCGAACACTGAAGCTTTCTTT,CASSGSRLANTEAFF
TRBD2,TRBJ2-1,once,TRBV28,TGTGCCAGCAGTTCTAGGACTAGCGCAGCTCAAGGGGTCTACAATGAGCAGTTCTTC,CASSSRTSAAQGVYNEQFF
TRBD2,TRBJ2-1,many,TRBV14,TGTGCCAGCAGCCAAGGGCCGACGGTAGCGGGAAGGGTCAATGAGCAGTTCTTC,CASSQGPTVAGRVNEQFF
NA,TRBJ1-5,NA,TRBV7-9,TGTGCCAGCAGGGCGGGGGATCAGCCCCAGCATTTT,CASRAGDQPQHF
TRBD2,TRBJ2-1,many,TRBV19,TGTGCCAGTACCCACATTAGCGGGAAGGATGAGCAGTTCTTC,CASTHISGKDEQFF
TRBD2,TRBJ2-7,few,TRBV28,TGTGCCAGCAATCAGCTTGGCGGGAGCTACGAGCAGTACTTC,CASNQLGGSYEQYF
NA,TRBJ2-7,NA,TRBV2,TGTGCCAGCAGTGAGACAGGGGGCCTAGCGGGAGGCGAGCAGTACTTC,CASSETGGLAGGEQYF
NA,TRBJ2-1,many,TRBV12-3/TRBV12-4,TGTGCCAGCAGTCGAGGGGATGAGCAGTTCTTC,CASSRGDEQFF
TRBD1,TRBJ1-4,many,TRBV30,TGTGCCTGTACAGGGGGCTTTAATGAAAAACTGTTTTTT,CACTGGFNEKLFF
NA,TRBJ2-1,many,TRBV7-9,TGTGCCAGCAGCTCCCACAATGAGCAGTTCTTC,CASSSHNEQFF
TRBD1,TRBJ1-1,few,TRBV4-1,TGCGCCAGCAGCCAAGATATGGCAGGGGGTTGGGGCACTGAAGCTTTCTTT,CASSQDMAGGWGTEAFF
TRBD2,TRBJ2-1,NA,TRBV10-1,TGCACCAGCAGCTTAGCGGGAGCGGAATACAATGAGCAGTTCTTC,CTSSLAGAEYNEQFF
TRBD2,TRBJ2-7,many,TRBV6-1,TGTGCCAGCACCGGAGCGGGAAGGGATGAGCAGTACTTC,CASTGAGRDEQYF
NA,TRBJ1-3,NA,TRBV7-9,TGTGCCAGCAGCTTAGTGAAGGGAAACACCATATATTTT,CASSLVKGNTIYF